The 29 T cell receptor beta chains listed next were all sequenced from one sample in a study of OX40 agonist ivuxolimab in advanced cancers. Repertoires were generated with immunoSEQ multiplex PCR, while TCRdb's copy carries only in-frame clones and drops some. The table shows more than 65,000 clones, with approximately 90% occurring only once. The sequencing used CD4+ or CD8+ T cells sorted from blood, collected in a trial of the OX40 agonist ivuxolimab. These receptors were taken from an adult with an advanced solid tumor such as melanoma, head and neck, liver or kidney cancer.

The V gene is TRBV4-3, the J gene TRBJ2-2, with 10 positions matching TRBD2. The ends lost 3 bases at V and 7 bases at J; junction bases unmatched: 8. The CDR3 is 16 residues long. Germline loops: CDR1 LGHNA, CDR2 YSLEER. The DNA for the CDR3 is TGCGCCAGCAGCCATCCTAGCGGGGGTCCCTTCGGGGAGCTGTTTTTT. Its translation is CASSHPSGGPFGELFF.

The chain combines TRBV6-5 with TRBJ2-7, with D hard to call. CDR1 MNHEY and CDR2 SVGAGI come from the germline V gene. The V and J ends lost 2 bases and 6 bases respectively, with 8 bases between them. The CDR3 runs to 12 residues. The CDR3 loop is CASSYGESEQYF. The CDR3, as DNA: TGTGCCAGCAGTTACGGAGAGAGCGAGCAGTACTTC.

J is TRBJ1-4 and V is TRBV9; 9 nucleotides match TRBD1. Trimming at V came to 0 bases and at J to 0 bases, leaving 0 bases not matched to a gene. Per the germline V gene, CDR1 is SGDLS and CDR2 is YYNGEE. CDR3 length equals 16 residues. DNA of the CDR3: TGTGCCAGCAGCGTAGGGACAGGGGCAACTAATGAAAAACTGTTTTTT. Translation: CASSVGTGATNEKLFF. Drawing the rest from reference TRBV9 and TRBJ1-4, the complete variable domain is DSGVTQTPKHLITATGQRVTLRCSPRSGDLSVYWYQQSLDQGLQFLIQYYNGEERAKGNILERFSAQQFPDLHSELNLSSLELGDSALYFCASSVGTGATNEKLFFGSGTQLSVL.

In DNA form, the CDR3 reads TGTGCCAGTAGTATCCTCTACGACTCCACAACCACCCGCTACGAGCAGTACTTC. Its protein product is CASSILYDSTTTRYEQYF. The chain joins TRBV19 to TRBJ2-7; D remains unclear. Trimming took off 3 bases at V and 3 bases at J, with 24 bases between the two ends. CDR1 and CDR2 (germline): LNHDA, SQIVND (reference sequence). This CDR3 is built from 18 residues.

This clone has just one count. The chain is built from TRBV27 and TRBJ1-5, with D possibly TRBD1 on 5 matching bases. V shed 2 bases and J shed 6 bases, with 11 bases lying between them. The germline gives CDR1 MNHEY, CDR2 SMNVEV (reference sequence). This CDR3 is 14 amino acids long. The DNA of the CDR3 is TGTGCCAGCAGTTTAGGGGGGGTAGCTCAGCCCCAGCATTTT. Translating gives CASSLGGVAQPQHF.

This chain uses TRBV27 with TRBJ2-5, with TRBD2 matching over 9 bases. Matching the DNA end better, TRBJ2-7 makes the J call doubtful. Germline values: CDR1 MNHEY, CDR2 SMNVEV (reference sequence). This CDR3 region has 16 residues. The CDR3 DNA sequence: TGTGCCAGCAGCACTCTTAGCGGGGGAACCCTCTACGAGCAGTACTTC. Translation: CASSTLSGGTLYEQYF.

The chain employs TRBV11-3 and TRBJ2-7; D gene ambiguous. Germline CDR1 is SGHNT and CDR2 is YENEEA. Trimming took off 1 base at V and 1 base at J, with 5 bases between the two ends. This CDR3 comprises 13 residues. CDR3 nucleotides: TGTGCCAGCAGCTTAGCTGAGTCCTACGAGCAGTACTTC. It codes for CASSLAESYEQYF.

This clone was detected once. The chain employs TRBV27 and TRBJ1-1, with 7 bases matching TRBD1. Germline CDR1 and CDR2: MNHEY and SMNVEV (reference sequence). The CDR3 is 16 amino acids. V was pared by 6 bases and J by 7 bases, with 17 bases of the junction left unmatched. CDR3 protein: CASRPILGQPYFEAFF. The CDR3 DNA sequence: TGTGCCAGCAGGCCGATCTTGGGACAGCCCTATTTTGAAGCTTTCTTT.

The gene calls are TRBV4-1 and TRBJ2-3; D unclear. CDR1 and CDR2 from the germline V gene are MGHRA and YSYEKL. The CDR3 covers 12 residues. The V end was cut by 5 bases, the J end by 2 bases, with 5 bases between. This CDR3 is CASSSYTDTQYF. CDR3 nucleotide sequence: TGCGCCAGCAGCTCATACACAGATACGCAGTATTTT.

Turning to this clone: Other nucleotide sequences from this sample produce the same CDR3. The chain joins TRBV9 to TRBJ2-3; 8 nucleotides match TRBD2. The CDR3 has 15 amino acids. The trim removed 2 bases at V and 0 bases at J, leaving 2 bases unmatched. The germline V gene has CDR1 SGDLS and CDR2 YYNGEE. The CDR3 DNA reads as TGTGCCAGCAGCGTTAGCGGGGCTAGCACAGATACGCAGTATTTT. This encodes CASSVSGASTDTQYF.

This sequence joins TRBV19 and TRBJ1-3; D ambiguous. The V end lost 6 bases, the J end lost 4 bases, and 16 bases lay between the germline ends. Germline V lookup: CDR1 LNHDA, CDR2 SQIVND (reference sequence). The CDR3 length is 15 residues. CDR3 amino acids: CASRFEKWSGNTIYF. Here the CDR3 DNA reads TGTGCCAGTAGATTTGAGAAATGGTCCGGAAACACCATATATTTT.

The chain employs TRBV7-8 and TRBJ2-5; D not certain. Germline CDR1 is SGHVS and CDR2 is FQNEAQ. Trimming pared 5 bases from V and 7 bases from J, leaving 8 bases between. CDR3 size: 11 residues. The CDR3 sequence is CASSDSGTQYF. The CDR3 DNA is TGTGCCAGCAGCGATTCAGGGACCCAGTACTTC.

This chain uses TRBV9 with TRBJ1-4; D is possibly TRBD1 (5 bases). Between the trimmed V and J ends, which lost 3 bases and 3 bases, there was a span of 15 bases. The germline V gene has CDR1 SGDLS and CDR2 YYNGEE. The CDR3 extends over 16 amino acids. The CDR3: CASSASGVGANEKLFF. CDR3 DNA: TGTGCCAGCAGCGCAAGTGGGGTGGGGGCTAATGAAAAACTGTTTTTT.

V usage is TRBV4-1 and J usage is TRBJ2-1; TRBD1 aligns across 7 bases. In germline, CDR1 is MGHRA, CDR2 YSYEKL. The CDR3 loop spans 14 amino acids. The junction had 4 bases not matched to a gene; V was cut back by 4 bases and J by 4 bases. Written as DNA, the CDR3 is TGCGCCAGCAGCCCAGACAGGGCGTACAATGAGCAGTTCTTC. This translates into CASSPDRAYNEQFF.

The chain joins TRBV13 to TRBJ1-2; D perhaps matches TRBD1 (6 bases). The V end was cut by 4 bases, the J end by 5 bases, with 14 bases between. The CDR3 is 14 amino acids. CDR1 and CDR2 (germline): PRHDT, FYEKMQ (reference sequence). This chain's CDR3 is CASSSPGAGYGYTF. The CDR3 DNA sequence: TGTGCCAGCAGCTCCCCGGGGGCTGGGTATGGCTACACCTTC.

The chain joins TRBV2 to TRBJ2-2, with TRBD2 matching 10 bases. The CDR3 is 16 residues long. Looked up from germline, CDR1 is SNHLY and CDR2 is FYNNEI. Trimming removed 7 bases from V and 1 base from J; junction bases left unmatched: 6. The CDR3 DNA reads TGTGCCAGCATCGAGAGGACTAGCGGGAACACCGGGGAGCTGTTTTTT. This codes for CASIERTSGNTGELFF.

J is TRBJ2-2 and V is TRBV7-8, with unresolved D. The V and J ends lost 2 bases and 2 bases respectively, with 6 bases between them. The CDR3 totals 14 residues. Germline V gene data show CDR1 as SGHVS and CDR2 as FQNEAQ. CDR3 sequence reads: CASSLKVNTGELFF. CDR3 nucleotide sequence: TGTGCCAGCAGCTTAAAGGTCAACACCGGGGAGCTGTTTTTT.

The CDR3 DNA follows: TGTGCCAGCAGCGTATCAGGGGGCGATGGCTACACCTTC. It specifies CASSVSGGDGYTF. V usage is TRBV9 and J usage is TRBJ1-2; 8 positions agree with TRBD1. The ends lost 1 base at V and 6 bases at J; junction bases unmatched: 2. Germline V CDR1 and CDR2: SGDLS, YYNGEE. The length of the CDR3 is 13 residues.

As concerns this clone: One end of the junction does not line up with germline, which may come from a read error. The rearrangement uses TRBV9 and TRBJ1-2, with D perhaps matching TRBD1 (5 bases). There are 16 residues in the CDR3. CDR1 is SGDLS, CDR2 YYNGEE, per germline. The DNA of the CDR3 is TGTACCAGCAGCGCGAGATGGGGCAGGACTAACTATGGCTACACCTTC. Encoded protein: CTSSARWGRTNYGYTF.

V usage is TRBV9 and J usage is TRBJ2-2, with D tentatively TRBD1 (5 bases). This CDR3 contains 15 residues. Germline values: CDR1 SGDLS, CDR2 YYNGEE. Trimming shortened V by 0 bases and J by 2 bases, and 8 bases separated the two germline ends. The CDR3 DNA reads TGTGCCAGCAGCGTAGGGACAACCAACACCGGGGAGCTGTTTTTT. Translating it yields CASSVGTTNTGELFF.

The gene calls are TRBV13 and TRBJ2-3; the match to TRBD1 covers 7 bases. Germline CDR1 and CDR2: PRHDT and FYEKMQ (reference sequence). J lost 6 bases, V lost 4 bases, and 10 bases had no gene match. The CDR3 contains 15 residues. The CDR3 nucleotides read TGTGCCAGCAGCTCCCGTGGGGACAGCGTGGATACGCAGTATTTT. Protein product: CASSSRGDSVDTQYF.

V usage is TRBV7-9 and J usage is TRBJ2-7, with TRBD1 matching 12 bases. CDR1 SEHNR and CDR2 FQNEAQ come from the germline V gene (reference sequence). This CDR3 region has 18 residues. The J segment lost 2 bases and the V segment lost 5 bases, leaving 13 bases of the junction unmatched. The CDR3 spells CASSGSAGQGALPYEQYF. DNA of the CDR3: TGTGCCAGCAGCGGTTCGGCGGGACAGGGGGCTCTCCCCTACGAGCAGTACTTC.

In this sample, this clone turned up once. The chain couples TRBV10-3 to TRBJ2-7, with 7 nucleotides matching TRBD1. The germline V gene has CDR1 ENHRY and CDR2 SYGVKD. There are 14 residues in the CDR3. V lost 8 bases, J lost 0 bases, and 7 bases stayed unmatched. The CDR3 region is CAILPDRDSYEQYF. The CDR3 DNA follows: TGTGCCATCCTACCCGACAGGGACTCCTACGAGCAGTACTTC.

The CDR3 region has the DNA TGTGCCACCATAGGAGGACTGAACACTGAAGCTTTCTTT. Translation: CATIGGLNTEAFF. The rearrangement links TRBV6-5 to TRBJ1-1, with no clear D. The length of the CDR3 is 13 residues. With 10 bases removed from V and 0 bases from J, the gap between germline ends came to 12 bases. Germline V gene sequence: CDR1 MNHEY, CDR2 SVGAGI.

In nucleotides, the CDR3 is TGTGCCAGCAGCCCTGGACTAGCGGGGGCGGGGGAGACCCAGTACTTC. The encoded protein is CASSPGLAGAGETQYF. The V gene is TRBV9, the J gene TRBJ2-5, with 13 bases aligning to TRBD2. With 4 bases clipped from V and 5 bases from J, the junction kept 8 bases outside the gene matches. The CDR3 has 16 amino acids. Germline V gives CDR1 SGDLS, CDR2 YYNGEE. The whole variable domain, remainder taken from reference TRBV9 and TRBJ2-5, is DSGVTQTPKHLITATGQRVTLRCSPRSGDLSVYWYQQSLDQGLQFLIQYYNGEERAKGNILERFSAQQFPDLHSELNLSSLELGDSALYFCASSPGLAGAGETQYFGPGTRLLVL.

The genes are TRBV20-1 and TRBJ1-2; no firm D call. Per germline, CDR1 DFQATT and CDR2 SNEGSKA (reference sequence). This CDR3 is built from 9 residues. V lost 5 bases, J lost 7 bases, and 5 bases lay in between. The CDR3 is CSARRGYTF. The CDR3 DNA follows: TGCAGTGCTCGCCGTGGCTACACCTTC.

The J gene is TRBJ1-5, the V gene TRBV12-5, with 10 bases that match TRBD1. This CDR3 has 19 residues. CDR1 and CDR2 from the germline V gene are LGHNT and FRNRAP. The ends lost 3 bases at V and 0 bases at J; junction bases unmatched: 11. The CDR3 loop is CASGLAGTGETYSNQPQHF. CDR3 nucleotides: TGTGCTAGTGGTTTAGCCGGGACAGGGGAAACTTATAGCAATCAGCCCCAGCATTTT.

V and J are TRBV6-5 and TRBJ2-5; D may match TRBD1 or TRBD2 (6 bases each). The CDR3 contains 15 residues. Trimming removed 2 bases at V and 2 bases at J, with 12 bases between. The V gene's germline CDR1 is MNHEY and CDR2 SVGAGI. CDR3 residues: CASSYVVGGQETQYF. CDR3 nucleotides: TGTGCCAGCAGTTACGTCGTAGGGGGGCAAGAGACCCAGTACTTC.

The chain combines TRBV7-2 with TRBJ2-7; TRBD1 is a possible D gene (6 bases). V lost 1 base and J 5 bases, leaving 12 bases between the germline ends. This CDR3 is built from 14 residues. CDR1 is SGHTA and CDR2 is FQGNSA in the germline V gene. The CDR3 is CASSLGAQGHEQYF. DNA of the CDR3: TGTGCCAGCAGCTTAGGGGCACAGGGCCACGAGCAGTACTTC. Full variable domain (outside the CDR3, taken from reference TRBV7-2 and TRBJ2-7): GAGVSQSPSNKVTEKGKDVELRCDPISGHTALYWYRQSLGQGLEFLIYFQGNSAPDKSGLPSDRFSAERTGGSVSTLTIQRTQQEDSAVYLCASSLGAQGHEQYFGPGTRLTVT.